This entry concerns a single T cell receptor (beta chain). Its antigen is still unknown. The sample belongs to a study of siplizumab effects on memory and regulatory T cells. The study's findings and limits: Mean Treg-derived proportions of mappable alloreactive CD4+ clones were 55% to 75% for siplizumab and 26.9% for controls.

Data came from immunoSEQ multiplex PCR; TCRdb stores just in-frame clones and leaves some out. Found here are approximately 48,000 clones, about 94% of them singletons; the top ten hold roughly 17%. Germline-derived CDR1 and CDR2 are MNHEY and SMNVEV (reference sequence). V shed 3 bases, J shed 5 bases, and the junction held 15 bases outside the gene matches. This CDR3 has 18 amino acids. The sequencing input was CD8+ T cells sorted from blood. The rearrangement joins TRBV27 to TRBJ2-5, with 10 positions matching TRBD1. This TCR came from a human donor in good health. The CDR3 loop is CASSLLKPGQGRRETQYF. The CDR3 bases are TGTGCCAGCAGTTTGCTTAAACCGGGACAGGGGAGGAGGGAGACCCAGTACTTC.